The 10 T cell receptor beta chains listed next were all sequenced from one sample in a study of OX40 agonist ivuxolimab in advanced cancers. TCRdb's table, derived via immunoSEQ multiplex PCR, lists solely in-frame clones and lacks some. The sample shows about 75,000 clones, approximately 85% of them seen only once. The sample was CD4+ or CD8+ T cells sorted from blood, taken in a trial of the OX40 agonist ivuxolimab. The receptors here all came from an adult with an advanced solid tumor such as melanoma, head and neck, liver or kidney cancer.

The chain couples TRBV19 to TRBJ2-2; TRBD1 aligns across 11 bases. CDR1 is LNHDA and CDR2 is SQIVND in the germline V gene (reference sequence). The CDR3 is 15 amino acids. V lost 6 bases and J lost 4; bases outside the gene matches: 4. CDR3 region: CASRRGTGGTGELFF. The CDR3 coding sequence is TGTGCCAGTAGGAGGGGGACAGGGGGCACCGGGGAGCTGTTTTTT.

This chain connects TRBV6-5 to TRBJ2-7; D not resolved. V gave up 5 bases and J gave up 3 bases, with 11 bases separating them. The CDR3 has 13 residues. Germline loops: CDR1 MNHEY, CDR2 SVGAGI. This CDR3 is CASSEAALYEQYF. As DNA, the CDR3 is TGTGCCAGCAGTGAAGCTGCCCTCTACGAGCAGTACTTC.

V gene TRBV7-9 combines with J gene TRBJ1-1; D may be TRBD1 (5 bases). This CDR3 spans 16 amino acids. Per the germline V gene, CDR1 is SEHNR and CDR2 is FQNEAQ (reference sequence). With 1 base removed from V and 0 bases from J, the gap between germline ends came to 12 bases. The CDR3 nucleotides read TGTGCCAGCAGCTTAGTGCAGGGAATTATGAACACTGAAGCTTTCTTT. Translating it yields CASSLVQGIMNTEAFF.

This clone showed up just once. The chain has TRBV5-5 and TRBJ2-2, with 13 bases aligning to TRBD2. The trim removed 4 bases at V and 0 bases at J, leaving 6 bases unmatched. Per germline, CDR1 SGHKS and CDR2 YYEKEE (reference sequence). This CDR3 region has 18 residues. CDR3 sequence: CASSRRLAGGPNTGELFF. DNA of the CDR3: TGTGCCAGCAGCCGACGACTAGCGGGAGGCCCGAACACCGGGGAGCTGTTTTTT. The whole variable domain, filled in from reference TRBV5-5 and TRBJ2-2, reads DAGVTQSPTHLIKTRGQQVTLRCSPISGHKSVSWYQQVLGQGPQFIFQYYEKEERGRGNFPDRFSARQFPNYSSELNVNALLLGDSALYLCASSRRLAGGPNTGELFFGEGSRLTVL.

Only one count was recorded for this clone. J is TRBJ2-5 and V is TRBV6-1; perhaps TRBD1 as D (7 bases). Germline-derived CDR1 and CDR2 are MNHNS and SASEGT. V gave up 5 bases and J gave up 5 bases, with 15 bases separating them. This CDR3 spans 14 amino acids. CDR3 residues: CASSTQTGRETQYF. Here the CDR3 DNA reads TGTGCCAGCAGTACTCAGACAGGGAGGGAGACCCAGTACTTC.

In nucleotides, the CDR3 is TGTGCCACCAGCGAGGTCCGGACTAGCACAGATACGCAGTATTTT. Amino acids: CATSEVRTSTDTQYF. The J gene is TRBJ2-3, the V gene TRBV15, with D perhaps TRBD2 (5 bases). There are 15 residues in the CDR3. Trimming removed 5 bases from V and 0 bases from J, with 12 bases in between. Germline V gives CDR1 LNHNV, CDR2 YYDKDF (reference sequence).

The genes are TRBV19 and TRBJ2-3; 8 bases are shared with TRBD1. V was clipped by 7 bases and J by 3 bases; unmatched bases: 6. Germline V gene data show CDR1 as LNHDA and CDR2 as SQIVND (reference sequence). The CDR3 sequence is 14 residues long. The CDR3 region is CASTPGQATDTQYF. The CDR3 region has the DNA TGTGCCAGTACACCGGGACAGGCAACAGATACGCAGTATTTT.

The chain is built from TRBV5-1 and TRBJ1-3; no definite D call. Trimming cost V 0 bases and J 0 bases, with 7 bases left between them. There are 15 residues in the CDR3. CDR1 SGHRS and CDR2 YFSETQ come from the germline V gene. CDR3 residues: CASSLAGISGNTIYF. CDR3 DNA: TGCGCCAGCAGCTTGGCCGGTATCTCTGGAAACACCATATATTTT.

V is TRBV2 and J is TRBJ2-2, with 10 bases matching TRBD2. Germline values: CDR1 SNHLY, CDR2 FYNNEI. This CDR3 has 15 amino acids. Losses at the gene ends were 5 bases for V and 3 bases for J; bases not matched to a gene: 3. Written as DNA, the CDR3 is TGTGCCAGCAGTCTAGCGGGAGAAGACACCGGGGAGCTGTTTTTT. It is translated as CASSLAGEDTGELFF.

CDR3 nucleotide sequence: TGTGCCAGCAGCTTAGGGGACGGGGCCTACGAGCAGTACTTC. Translated, it gives CASSLGDGAYEQYF. V usage is TRBV7-9 and J usage is TRBJ2-7; the D call may be TRBD1 or TRBD2 (5 bases each). The CDR3 spans 14 residues. Germline V gene data show CDR1 as SEHNR and CDR2 as FQNEAQ (reference sequence). Trimming left V 1 base short and J 2 bases short, with 9 bases between.